The 16 T cell receptor beta chains below come from one sample, sequenced in a study of CD8 T cells in Susac syndrome. About 0.45 to 1 ug RNA was reverse transcribed with random hexamers. Each CDR3 protein is one row after TCRdb ran MiXCR on the immunoSEQ multiplex PCR reads. The profile covers about 150,000 distinct CDR3 sequences, with 85% to 95% appearing a single time and under 0.2% taken by the ten largest. The sequenced material came from CD8+ T cells from PBMCs. These receptors originate from a human donor with Susac syndrome.

The rearrangement uses TRBV7-3 and TRBJ2-7; 7 nucleotides line up with TRBD1. This CDR3 has 14 residues. CDR1 and CDR2 (germline): SGHTA, FQGTGA. V gave up 5 bases and J gave up 2 bases; unmatched junction bases: 6. CDR3 sequence reads: CASSGGQRPYEQYF. Here the CDR3 DNA reads TGTGCCAGCAGCGGGGGACAGCGTCCCTACGAGCAGTACTTC.

V usage is TRBV20-1 and J usage is TRBJ2-7; maybe TRBD2 (6 bases). Trimming left V 1 base short and J 4 bases short, with 14 bases between. Looked up from germline, CDR1 is DFQATT and CDR2 is SNEGSKA (reference sequence). The CDR3 spans 14 residues. The DNA of the CDR3 is TGCAGTGCTAGAGCGCCAAACCGGGGGTACGAGCAGTACTTC. Residues: CSARAPNRGYEQYF.

The J gene is TRBJ2-7, the V gene TRBV5-1; 7 positions agree with TRBD2. The germline V gene has CDR1 SGHRS and CDR2 YFSETQ. V shed 4 bases, J shed 0 bases, and the junction held 13 bases outside the gene matches. The CDR3 extends over 17 amino acids. Written as DNA, the CDR3 is TGCGCCAGCAGCCACCTACCTGCTAGCGGAAGCTCCTACGAGCAGTACTTC. Translation: CASSHLPASGSSYEQYF.

The sample holds one count of this clonotype. This chain uses TRBV27 with TRBJ2-7, with 14 bases that match TRBD2. The CDR3 consists of 16 residues. In germline, CDR1 is MNHEY, CDR2 SMNVEV (reference sequence). J gave up 3 bases and V 0 bases, and 1 base lay outside the gene matches. The CDR3, as DNA: TGTGCCAGCAGTTTATCGGGACTAGCGGGAGACTACGAGCAGTACTTC. Protein product: CASSLSGLAGDYEQYF.

Note on this clonotype: Here the CDR3 omits its conserved ending phenylalanine or tryptophan, so a read error is the likely source. The J gene is TRBJ2-5, the V gene TRBV9, with D possibly being TRBD2 (6 bases). The length of the CDR3 is 14 residues. Germline CDR1 and CDR2: SGDLS and YYNGEE. The germline V and J ends were trimmed by 2 bases and 4 bases, with 12 bases remaining between them. The DNA for the CDR3 is TGTGCCAGCAGCGTCTTCGGGGGAGCAGAGACCCAGTACTTG. The encoded protein is CASSVFGGAETQYL.

The chain combines TRBV13 with TRBJ2-4; the D gene is possibly TRBD1 (5 bases). Germline CDR1 PRHDT, CDR2 FYEKMQ (reference sequence). Deletions cut 2 bases from V and 3 bases from J, with 11 bases between. The CDR3 totals 15 residues. The CDR3 nucleotides are TGTGCCAGCAGCTTATACCAGGGCGACAAAAACATTCAGTACTTC. This sequence encodes CASSLYQGDKNIQYF.

The chain links TRBV13 to TRBJ2-3; no reliable D call. The V end lost 3 bases, the J end lost 5 bases, and 6 bases lay between the germline ends. CDR3 length equals 12 residues. CDR1 and CDR2 (germline): PRHDT, FYEKMQ (reference sequence). The CDR3 loop is CASSFQGDTQYF. The CDR3 nucleotides read TGTGCCAGCAGCTTTCAAGGAGATACGCAGTATTTT.

This clonotype was detected only once. The V call is TRBV9, the J call TRBJ2-1; possibly TRBD1 or TRBD2 for D (5 bases each). Between the trimmed V and J ends, which lost 0 bases and 8 bases, there was a span of 12 bases. Per germline, CDR1 SGDLS and CDR2 YYNGEE. The CDR3 consists of 14 residues. This CDR3 is CASSVAGRTHEQFF. CDR3 nucleotides: TGTGCCAGCAGCGTAGCGGGACGGACCCATGAGCAGTTCTTC.

The V gene is TRBV9, the J gene TRBJ2-7; weak D call: TRBD1 (6 bases). With 2 bases removed from V and 6 bases from J, the gap between germline ends came to 12 bases. CDR3 length: 13 residues. Germline V gene sequence: CDR1 SGDLS, CDR2 YYNGEE. The CDR3 spells CASSVGQPGEQYF. CDR3 DNA: TGTGCCAGCAGCGTCGGACAGCCTGGCGAGCAGTACTTC.

CDR3: CASSVGGGYGNQPQHF. In DNA form, the CDR3 reads TGTGCCAGCAGCGTAGGGGGGGGATACGGCAATCAGCCCCAGCATTTT. The chain combines TRBV9 with TRBJ1-5; a weak D match, TRBD1 (5 bases). The CDR3 contains 16 residues. Germline loops: CDR1 SGDLS, CDR2 YYNGEE. The V and J ends lost 0 bases and 2 bases respectively, with 12 bases between them.

The chain couples TRBV7-9 to TRBJ2-1; tentative D call: TRBD1 (5 bases). V was clipped by 0 bases and J by 4 bases, with 10 bases between them. In germline, CDR1 is SEHNR, CDR2 FQNEAQ (reference sequence). This CDR3 spans 15 amino acids. The CDR3 DNA reads TGTGCCAGCAGCTTAGCGATGACAGCTTACAATGAGCAGTTCTTC. As protein: CASSLAMTAYNEQFF.

The CDR3 sequence is CASRDTLAKNIQYF. The CDR3 bases are TGTGCCAGCAGGGACACCCTGGCCAAAAACATTCAGTACTTC. J is TRBJ2-4 and V is TRBV6-5, with D possibly TRBD1 on 5 matching bases. V was trimmed by 6 bases and J by 1 base, leaving 10 bases between them. This CDR3 spans 14 amino acids. Germline V lookup: CDR1 MNHEY, CDR2 SVGAGI.

The sample holds one count of this clonotype. V and J are TRBV12-3 or TRBV12-4 and TRBJ2-7; 7 nucleotides agree with TRBD2. Losses at the gene ends were 6 bases for V and 0 bases for J; bases not matched to a gene: 8. The CDR3 loop spans 15 amino acids. The CDR3 loop is CASRSLADRSYEQYF. The CDR3 nucleotides are TGTGCCAGCAGGTCTCTAGCGGATCGCTCCTACGAGCAGTACTTC.

The chain uses TRBV24-1 and TRBJ2-1, with TRBD2 identical over 10 bases. After removal of 4 bases from V and 4 bases from J, the junction contained 6 bases not matched to a gene. The CDR3 totals 16 residues. Germline CDR1 reads KGHDR; CDR2 reads SFDVKD. CDR3 sequence: CATSDRTSGSYNEQFF. CDR3 bases: TGTGCCACCAGTGACCGGACTAGCGGTTCTTACAATGAGCAGTTCTTC.

The rearrangement joins TRBV9 to TRBJ1-5; D gene uncertain. V lost 0 bases and J lost 3, with 4 bases in between. In germline, CDR1 is SGDLS, CDR2 YYNGEE. There are 13 residues in the CDR3. The CDR3, as DNA: TGTGCCAGCAGCGTAGTTGACAATCAGCCCCAGCATTTT. This codes for CASSVVDNQPQHF. Full variable domain (rest looked up from reference TRBV9 and TRBJ1-5): DSGVTQTPKHLITATGQRVTLRCSPRSGDLSVYWYQQSLDQGLQFLIQYYNGEERAKGNILERFSAQQFPDLHSELNLSSLELGDSALYFCASSVVDNQPQHFGDGTRLSIL.

The J gene is TRBJ1-3, the V gene TRBV20-1, with unresolved D. The germline V gene has CDR1 DFQATT and CDR2 SNEGSKA (reference sequence). The CDR3 has 12 amino acids. Trimming stripped 3 bases from V and 8 bases from J, with 11 bases between. As DNA, the CDR3 is TGCAGTGCTAGCCCCAGTTCTGACACCATATATTTT. Translated: CSASPSSDTIYF.